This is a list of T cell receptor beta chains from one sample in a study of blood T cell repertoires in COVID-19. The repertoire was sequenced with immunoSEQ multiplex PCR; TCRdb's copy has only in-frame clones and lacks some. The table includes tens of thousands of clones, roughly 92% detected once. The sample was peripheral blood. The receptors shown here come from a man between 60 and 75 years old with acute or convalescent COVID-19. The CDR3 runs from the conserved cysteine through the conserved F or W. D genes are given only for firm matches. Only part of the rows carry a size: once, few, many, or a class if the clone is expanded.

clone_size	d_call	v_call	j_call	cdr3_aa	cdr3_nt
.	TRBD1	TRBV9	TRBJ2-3	CASSAPPTGPSTDTQYF	TGTGCCAGCAGCGCTCCCCCGACAGGGCCTAGCACAGATACGCAGTATTTT
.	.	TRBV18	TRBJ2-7	CASSPSVRDNHEQYF	TGTGCCAGCTCACCCTCGGTACGGGACAACCACGAGCAGTACTTC
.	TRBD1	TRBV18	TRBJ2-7	CASSPTGYEQYF	TGTGCCAGCTCACCGACAGGGTACGAGCAGTACTTC
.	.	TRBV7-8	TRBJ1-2	CASSQDSNYGYTF	TGTGCCAGCAGCCAGGACAGTAACTATGGCTACACCTTC
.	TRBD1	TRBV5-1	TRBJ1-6	CASSPRTGNGSPLHF	TGCGCCAGCAGCCCTCGGACAGGGAATGGTTCACCCCTCCACTTT
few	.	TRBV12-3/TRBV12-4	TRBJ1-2	CASSLAGSYGYTF	TGTGCCAGCAGTTTGGCAGGGTCCTATGGCTACACCTTC
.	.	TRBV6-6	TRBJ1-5	CASLLGGAAQDQHF	TGTGCCAGCCTTTTAGGGGGGGCGGCACAGGATCAGCATTTT
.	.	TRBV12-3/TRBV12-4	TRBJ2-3	CASSLRDTQYF	TGTGCCAGCAGTTTGCGCGATACGCAGTATTTT
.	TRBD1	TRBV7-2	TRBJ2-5	CASSFDRERWETQYF	TGTGCCAGCAGCTTTGACAGGGAAAGATGGGAGACCCAGTACTTC
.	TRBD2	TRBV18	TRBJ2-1	CASSPRTSGRPSYNEQFF	TGTGCCAGCTCTCCTCGGACTAGCGGGAGACCCTCATACAATGAGCAGTTCTTC
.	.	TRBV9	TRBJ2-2	CASSVAGRVPGELFF	TGTGCCAGCAGCGTAGCTGGCAGGGTCCCCGGGGAGCTGTTTTTT
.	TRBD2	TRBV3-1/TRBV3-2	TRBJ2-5	CASSQEIAGGGETQYF	TGTGCCAGCAGCCAAGAAATAGCGGGAGGAGGCGAGACCCAGTACTTC
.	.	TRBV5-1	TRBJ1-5	CASSQGGDQPQHF	TGCGCCAGCAGCCAAGGGGGGGATCAGCCCCAGCATTTT
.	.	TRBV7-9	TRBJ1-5	CASSPQGPGQPQHF	TGTGCCAGCAGCCCGCAGGGTCCAGGTCAGCCCCAGCATTTT
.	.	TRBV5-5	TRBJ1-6	CASSLKGPHNSPLHF	TGTGCCAGCAGCTTGAAGGGGCCTCATAATTCACCCCTCCACTTT